This note documents a single T cell receptor (beta chain) sequence. The sample is drawn from a study of T-cell memory formation after mild COVID-19. From the 5' RACE reads, TCRdb called clonotypes with MiXCR, one entry per CDR3 protein. This sample yields approximately 260,000 distinct CDR3 sequences, of which around 17% are seen a single time; approximately 3.5% belongs to the top ten. This CDR3 contains 15 residues. V shed 0 bases and J shed 1 base, with 10 bases lying between them. Germline values: CDR1 SGHRS, CDR2 YFSETQ. Source material: PBMCs or a T cell subset sorted from them (not recorded which). J is TRBJ2-5 and V is TRBV5-1; D may be TRBD2 (6 bases). The receptor was derived from a man aged 18-30 years who had mild COVID-19 (a few samples of this study predate the infection). Cell type and time point are not known. The CDR3 DNA follows: TGCGCCAGCAGCTTGGCCAACGGGGGCCAAGAGACCCAGTACTTC. It is translated as CASSLANGGQETQYF. Full variable domain (rest looked up from reference TRBV5-1 and TRBJ2-5): KAGVTQTPRYLIKTRGQQVTLSCSPISGHRSVSWYQQTPGQGLQFLFEYFSETQRNKGNFPGRFSGRQFSNSRSEMNVSTLELGDSALYLCASSLANGGQETQYFGPGTRLLVL.